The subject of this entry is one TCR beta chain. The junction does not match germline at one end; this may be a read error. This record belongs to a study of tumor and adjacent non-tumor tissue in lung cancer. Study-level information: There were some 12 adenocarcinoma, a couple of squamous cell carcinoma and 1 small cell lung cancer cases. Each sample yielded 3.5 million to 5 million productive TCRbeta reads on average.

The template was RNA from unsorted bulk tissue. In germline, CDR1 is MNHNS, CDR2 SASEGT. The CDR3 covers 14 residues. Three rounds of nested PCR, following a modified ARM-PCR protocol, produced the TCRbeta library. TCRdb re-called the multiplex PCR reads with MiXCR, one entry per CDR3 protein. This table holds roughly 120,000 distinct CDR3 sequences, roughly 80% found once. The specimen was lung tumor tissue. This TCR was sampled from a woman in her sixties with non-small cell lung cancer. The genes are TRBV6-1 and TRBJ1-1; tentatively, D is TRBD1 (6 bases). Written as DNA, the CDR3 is TGTGCCAGCAGTGAAGCCCTGGGGGACATTGAAGCCTTCTTT. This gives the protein CASSEALGDIEAFF.